Each of the 6 T cell receptor beta chains below was sequenced from the same sample in a study of blood T cell repertoires in COVID-19. The protocol was immunoSEQ multiplex PCR, while the TCRdb copy is restricted to in-frame clones and leaves out a portion. The data show some 330,000 clones, approximately 89% seen once. Sequencing was done on a sample of PBMCs or T cells enriched from blood (not recorded which). The receptors here all came from a young man who had recovered from COVID-19.

The chain joins TRBV5-4 to TRBJ1-6, with 9 bases identical to TRBD1. From germline, CDR1 is SGHNT and CDR2 YYREEE (reference sequence). CDR3 length: 15 amino acids. Trimming removed 4 bases from V and 7 bases from J; junction bases left unmatched: 6. The CDR3 nucleotides read TGTGCCAGCAGCGGGGGGACAGGGAGGAATTCACCCCTCCACTTT. Amino acids: CASSGGTGRNSPLHF.

This sequence joins TRBV24-1 and TRBJ2-7; D possibly corresponds to TRBD1 (6 bases). CDR3 length: 19 amino acids. With 1 base removed from V and 1 base from J, the gap between germline ends came to 22 bases. CDR1 is KGHDR and CDR2 is SFDVKD in the germline V gene. The CDR3 loop is CATSDFAIQGPQGSYEQYF. The CDR3 bases are TGTGCCACCAGTGATTTCGCGATTCAGGGGCCACAGGGTTCCTACGAGCAGTACTTC.

CDR3 in amino acids: CASSPGQGLYNEQFF. The CDR3 DNA reads TGTGCCAGCAGCCCGGGACAGGGTCTTTACAATGAGCAGTTCTTC. The rearrangement uses TRBV11-3 and TRBJ2-1; 9 positions agree with TRBD1. The CDR3 has 15 amino acids. V trimming: 5 bases; J trimming: 4 bases; junction bases outside the gene matches: 6. CDR1 is SGHNT and CDR2 is YENEEA in the germline V gene.

This rearrangement joins TRBV7-9 to TRBJ1-1, with 9 nucleotides matching TRBD1. The junction had 11 bases not matched to a gene; V was cut back by 5 bases and J by 4 bases. The V gene's germline CDR1 is SEHNR and CDR2 FQNEAQ (reference sequence). The CDR3 is 16 residues long. The CDR3 DNA reads as TGTGCCAGCAGCGGGGACAGGGTGGATGATAGCACTGAAGCTTTCTTT. Protein sequence: CASSGDRVDDSTEAFF.

V usage is TRBV7-2 and J usage is TRBJ1-3; 8 nucleotides agree with TRBD1. Losses at the gene ends were 5 bases for V and 0 bases for J; bases not matched to a gene: 3. CDR1 is SGHTA, CDR2 FQGNSA, per germline. CDR3 size: 15 residues. The CDR3 region is CASSITGGSGNTIYF. DNA of the CDR3: TGTGCCAGCAGCATAACAGGGGGCTCTGGAAACACCATATATTTT.

This clone has more than one count but fewer than ten. The genes are TRBV5-5 and TRBJ2-7; possibly TRBD1 for D (6 bases). Looked up from germline, CDR1 is SGHKS and CDR2 is YYEKEE (reference sequence). The CDR3 contains 14 residues. Trimming stripped 1 base from V and 3 bases from J, with 11 bases between. In DNA form, the CDR3 reads TGTGCCAGCAGCTTGTATTCAGGGGACTACGAGCAGTACTTC. This sequence encodes CASSLYSGDYEQYF.